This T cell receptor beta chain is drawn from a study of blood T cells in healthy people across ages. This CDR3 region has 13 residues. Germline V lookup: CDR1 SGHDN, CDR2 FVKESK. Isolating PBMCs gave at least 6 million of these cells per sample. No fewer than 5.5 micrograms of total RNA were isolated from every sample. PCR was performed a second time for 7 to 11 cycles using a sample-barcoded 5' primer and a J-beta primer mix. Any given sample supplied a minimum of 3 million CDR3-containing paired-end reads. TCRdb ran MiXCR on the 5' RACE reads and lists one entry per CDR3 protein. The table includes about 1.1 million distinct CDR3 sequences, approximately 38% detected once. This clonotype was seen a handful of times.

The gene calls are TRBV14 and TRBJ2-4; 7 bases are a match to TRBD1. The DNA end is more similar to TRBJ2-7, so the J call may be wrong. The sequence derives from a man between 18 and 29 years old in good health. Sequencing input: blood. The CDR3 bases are TGTGCCAGCAGCCTACTACAGGGGTCCGAGCAGTACTTC. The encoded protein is CASSLLQGSEQYF.